The text below deals with one TCR beta chain. The sample belongs to a study of memory CD4+ T cells and cytomegalovirus serostatus. J lost 4 bases, V lost 5 bases, and 4 bases had no gene match. This CDR3 has 14 residues. Germline V gene sequence: CDR1 MNHEY, CDR2 SMNVEV (reference sequence). Single viable CD3+CD4+CD8-CD45RO+ cells were sorted as the memory CD4+ T cells. The table came from immunoSEQ multiplex PCR; TCRdb's copy has only in-frame clones and leaves some out. The profile shows about 47,000 clones, approximately 74% of them singletons. The clonotype originates from an adult in good health and CMV-seropositive. Input material: memory CD4+ T cells from blood. The V call is TRBV27, the J call TRBJ1-4, with TRBD1 identical over 7 bases. The CDR3 region has the DNA TGTGCCAGCAGTCCAGGGGGGGTTAATGAAAAACTGTTTTTT. Protein sequence: CASSPGGVNEKLFF. The full variable domain, with the rest looked up from reference TRBV27 and TRBJ1-4, is EAQVTQNPRYLITVTGKKLTVTCSQNMNHEYMSWYRQDPGLGLRQIYYSMNVEVTDKGDVPEGYKVSRKEKRNFPLILESPSPNQTSLYFCASSPGGVNEKLFFGSGTQLSVL.